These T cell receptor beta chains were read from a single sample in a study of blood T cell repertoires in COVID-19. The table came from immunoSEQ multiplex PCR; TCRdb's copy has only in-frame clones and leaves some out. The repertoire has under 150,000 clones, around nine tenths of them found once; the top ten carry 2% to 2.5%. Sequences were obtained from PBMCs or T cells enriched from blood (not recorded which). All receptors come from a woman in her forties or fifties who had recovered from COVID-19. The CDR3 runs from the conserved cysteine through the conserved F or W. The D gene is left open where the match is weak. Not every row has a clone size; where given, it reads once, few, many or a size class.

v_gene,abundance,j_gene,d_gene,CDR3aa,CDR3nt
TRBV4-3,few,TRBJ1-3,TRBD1,CASSQYGTGGRGNTIYF,TGCGCCAGCAGCCAGTACGGGACAGGGGGCCGAGGAAACACCATATATTTT
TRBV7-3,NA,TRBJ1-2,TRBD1,CASSPRGQGISYGYTF,TGTGCCAGCAGCCCCAGGGGACAGGGGATTTCCTATGGCTACACCTTC
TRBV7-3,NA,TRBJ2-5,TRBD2,CASSAAGGGSETQYF,TGTGCCAGCAGCGCCGCGGGGGGCGGGTCAGAGACCCAGTACTTC
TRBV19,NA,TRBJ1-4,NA,CASNRRGEKLFF,TGTGCCAGTAACCGAAGAGGGGAAAAACTGTTTTTT
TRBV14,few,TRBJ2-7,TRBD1,CASSRHGTGGYEQYF,TGTGCCAGCAGCCGGCACGGGACAGGGGGTTACGAGCAGTACTTC
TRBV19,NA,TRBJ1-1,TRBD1,CASSIGGTVNTEAFF,TGTGCCAGTAGTATAGGTGGGACAGTGAACACTGAAGCTTTCTTT
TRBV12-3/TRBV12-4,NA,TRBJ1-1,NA,CASSLRRDTEAFF,TGTGCCAGCAGTTTACGTCGGGACACTGAAGCTTTCTTT
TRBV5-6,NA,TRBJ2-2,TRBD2,CASSLLQGGDTGELFF,TGTGCCAGCAGCTTGCTTCAGGGAGGGGACACCGGGGAGCTGTTTTTT
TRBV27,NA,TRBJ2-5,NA,CASRVRETQYF,TGTGCCAGCAGAGTGAGGGAGACCCAGTACTTC
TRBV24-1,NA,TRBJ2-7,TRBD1,CATSDLPQGFFHEQYF,TGTGCCACCAGTGATTTGCCACAGGGGTTCTTCCACGAGCAGTACTTC
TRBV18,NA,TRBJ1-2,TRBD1,CASSTWDRVTGGYTF,TGTGCCAGCTCAACCTGGGACAGGGTAACTGGTGGCTACACCTTC
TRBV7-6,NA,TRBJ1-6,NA,CASSLASTDNSPLHF,TGTGCCAGCAGCTTAGCTTCGACAGACAATTCACCCCTCCACTTT
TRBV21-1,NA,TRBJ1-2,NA,CASSKGQSYGYTF,TGTGCCAGCAGCAAGGGACAGAGCTATGGCTACACCTTC
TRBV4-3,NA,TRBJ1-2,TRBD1,CASSQGPGTGYAYGYTF,TGCGCCAGCAGCCAAGGCCCCGGGACAGGGTATGCCTATGGCTACACCTTC
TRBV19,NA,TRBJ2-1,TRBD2,CASSNPGLAGRNEQFF,TGTGCCAGTAGTAACCCGGGACTAGCGGGGAGGAATGAGCAGTTCTTC
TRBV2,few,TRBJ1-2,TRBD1,CASRTLGTALGVTF,TGTGCCAGCAGAACCCTAGGGACAGCACTCGGCGTCACCTTC
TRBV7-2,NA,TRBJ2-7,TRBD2,CASSSERGVPGEQYF,TGTGCCAGCAGCTCCGAGCGGGGGGTCCCTGGCGAGCAGTACTTC
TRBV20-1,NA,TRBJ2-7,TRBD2,CSASSGNRPLHYEQYF,TGCAGTGCTAGTAGCGGGAACCGGCCCCTGCATTACGAGCAGTACTTC
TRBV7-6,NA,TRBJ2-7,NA,CASSSSGTYEVQYF,TGTGCCAGCAGCAGTAGCGGAACTTACGAAGTGCAGTACTTC
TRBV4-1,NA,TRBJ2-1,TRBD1,CASSQEGQGADEQFF,TGCGCCAGCAGCCAAGAGGGACAGGGGGCAGATGAGCAGTTCTTC
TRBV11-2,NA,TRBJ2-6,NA,CASSLNRAGANVLTF,TGTGCCAGCAGCTTAAACAGGGCTGGGGCCAACGTCCTGACTTTC
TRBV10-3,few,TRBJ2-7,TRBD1,CALGEGQIYEQYF,TGTGCCCTTGGCGAGGGACAGATCTACGAGCAGTACTTC
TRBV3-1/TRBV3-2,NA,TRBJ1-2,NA,CASSQGYAYRTF,TGTGCCAGCAGCCAAGGGTACGCGTACCGGACCTTC
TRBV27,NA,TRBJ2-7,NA,CASSLRGTYEQYF,TGTGCCAGCAGTTTAAGGGGTACCTACGAGCAGTACTTC
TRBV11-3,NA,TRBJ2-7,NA,CASSLYAGHYEQYF,TGTGCCAGCAGCTTATACGCCGGACACTACGAGCAGTACTTC
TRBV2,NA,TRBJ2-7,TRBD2,CASGAGAGVYEQYF,TGTGCCAGCGGCGCCGGTGCGGGGGTCTACGAGCAGTACTTC
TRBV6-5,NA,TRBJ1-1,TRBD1,CASRPYRGGNTEAFF,TGTGCCAGCAGACCCTACAGGGGTGGGAACACTGAAGCTTTCTTT